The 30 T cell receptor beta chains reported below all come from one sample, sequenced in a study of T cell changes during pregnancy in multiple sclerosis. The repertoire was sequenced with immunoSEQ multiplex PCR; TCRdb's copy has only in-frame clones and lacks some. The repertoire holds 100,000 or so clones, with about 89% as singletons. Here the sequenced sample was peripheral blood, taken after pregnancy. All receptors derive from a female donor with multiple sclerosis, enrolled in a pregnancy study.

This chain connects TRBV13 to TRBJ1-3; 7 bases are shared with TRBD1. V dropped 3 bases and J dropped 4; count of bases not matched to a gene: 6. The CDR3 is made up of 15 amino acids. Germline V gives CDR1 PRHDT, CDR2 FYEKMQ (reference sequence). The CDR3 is CASSFQGEGGNTIYF. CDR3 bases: TGTGCCAGCAGCTTCCAGGGGGAAGGAGGAAACACCATATATTTT.

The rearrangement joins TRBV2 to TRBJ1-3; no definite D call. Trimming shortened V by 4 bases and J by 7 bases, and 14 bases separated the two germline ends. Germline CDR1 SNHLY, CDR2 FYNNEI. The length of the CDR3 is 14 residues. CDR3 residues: CASSAGQEGNTIYF. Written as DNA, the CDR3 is TGTGCCAGCAGTGCGGGCCAAGAGGGTAACACCATATATTTT.

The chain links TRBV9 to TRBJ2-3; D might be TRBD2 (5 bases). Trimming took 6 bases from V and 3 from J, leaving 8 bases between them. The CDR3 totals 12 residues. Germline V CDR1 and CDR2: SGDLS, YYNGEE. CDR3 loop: CASTPGTDTQYF. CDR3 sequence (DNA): TGTGCCAGCACCCCGGGAACAGATACGCAGTATTTT.

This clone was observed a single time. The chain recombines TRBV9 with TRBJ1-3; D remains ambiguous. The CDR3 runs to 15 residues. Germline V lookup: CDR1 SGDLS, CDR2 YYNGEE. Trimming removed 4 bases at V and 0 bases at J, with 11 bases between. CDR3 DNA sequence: TGTGCCAGCAGCCCCTTTAGCGGCTCTGGAAACACCATATATTTT. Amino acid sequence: CASSPFSGSGNTIYF.

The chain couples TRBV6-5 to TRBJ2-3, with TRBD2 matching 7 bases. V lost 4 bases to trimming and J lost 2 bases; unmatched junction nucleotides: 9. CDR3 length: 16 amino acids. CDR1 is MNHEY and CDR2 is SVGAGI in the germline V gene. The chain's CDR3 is CASSLGLPIPTDTQYF. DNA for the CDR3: TGTGCCAGCAGTTTGGGACTACCCATTCCCACAGATACGCAGTATTTT.

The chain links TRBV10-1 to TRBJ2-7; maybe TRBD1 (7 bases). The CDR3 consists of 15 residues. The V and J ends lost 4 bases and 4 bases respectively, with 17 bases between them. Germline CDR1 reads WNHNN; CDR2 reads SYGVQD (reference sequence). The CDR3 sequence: CASSGPRQGGYEQYF. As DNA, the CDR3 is TGCGCCAGCAGTGGCCCTCGACAGGGAGGATACGAGCAGTACTTC.

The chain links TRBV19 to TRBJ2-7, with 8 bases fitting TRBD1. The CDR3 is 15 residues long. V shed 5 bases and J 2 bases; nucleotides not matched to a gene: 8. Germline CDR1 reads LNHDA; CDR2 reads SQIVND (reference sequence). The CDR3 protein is CASSAGQGSPYEQYF. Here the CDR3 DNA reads TGTGCCAGTAGTGCAGGACAGGGATCCCCCTACGAGCAGTACTTC.

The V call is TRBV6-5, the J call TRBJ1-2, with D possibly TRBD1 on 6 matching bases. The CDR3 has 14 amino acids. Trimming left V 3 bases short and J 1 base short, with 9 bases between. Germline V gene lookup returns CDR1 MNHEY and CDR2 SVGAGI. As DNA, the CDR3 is TGTGCCAGCAGTTATAGGGGGAGTAACTATGGCTACACCTTC. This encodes CASSYRGSNYGYTF.

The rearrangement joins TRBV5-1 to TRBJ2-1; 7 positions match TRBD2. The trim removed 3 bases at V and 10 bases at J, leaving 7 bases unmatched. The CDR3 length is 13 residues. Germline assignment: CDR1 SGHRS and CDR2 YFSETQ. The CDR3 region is CASSSGPAGEQFF. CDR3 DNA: TGCGCCAGCAGCTCTGGGCCAGCGGGGGAGCAGTTCTTC. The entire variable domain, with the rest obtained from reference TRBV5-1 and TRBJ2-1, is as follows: KAGVTQTPRYLIKTRGQQVTLSCSPISGHRSVSWYQQTPGQGLQFLFEYFSETQRNKGNFPGRFSGRQFSNSRSEMNVSTLELGDSALYLCASSSGPAGEQFFGPGTRLTVL.

The CDR3 reads CASSPGLVVGKGTQYF. CDR3 coding DNA: TGTGCCAGTAGTCCGGGACTAGTCGTAGGTAAAGGTACGCAGTATTTT. V and J are TRBV19 and TRBJ2-3, with 8 bases that match TRBD2. CDR1 is LNHDA and CDR2 is SQIVND in the germline V gene (reference sequence). V shed 5 bases, J shed 8 bases, and the junction held 15 bases outside the gene matches. This CDR3 has 16 residues. The variable domain in full, with the rest retrieved from reference TRBV19 and TRBJ2-3, is DGGITQSPKYLFRKEGQNVTLSCEQNLNHDAMYWYRQDPGQGLRLIYYSQIVNDFQKGDIAEGYSVSREKKESFPLTVTSAQKNPTAFYLCASSPGLVVGKGTQYFGPGTRLTVL.

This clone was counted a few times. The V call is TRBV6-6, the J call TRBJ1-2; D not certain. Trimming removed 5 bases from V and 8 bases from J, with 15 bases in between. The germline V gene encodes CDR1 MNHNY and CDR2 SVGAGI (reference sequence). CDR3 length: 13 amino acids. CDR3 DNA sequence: TGTGCCAGCAGTATAACACGAGAAGCGGGCTACACCTTC. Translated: CASSITREAGYTF.

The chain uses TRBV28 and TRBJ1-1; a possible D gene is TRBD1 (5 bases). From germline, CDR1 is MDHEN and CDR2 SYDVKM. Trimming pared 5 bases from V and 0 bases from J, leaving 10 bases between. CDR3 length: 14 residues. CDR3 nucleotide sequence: TGTGCCAGCAGTCGGCCAGGGTTGAACACTGAAGCTTTCTTT. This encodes CASSRPGLNTEAFF.

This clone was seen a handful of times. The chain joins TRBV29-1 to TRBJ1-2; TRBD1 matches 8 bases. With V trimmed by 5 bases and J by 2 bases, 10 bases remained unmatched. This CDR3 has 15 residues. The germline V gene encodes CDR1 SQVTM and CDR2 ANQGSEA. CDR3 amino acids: CSVSTGATANYGYTF. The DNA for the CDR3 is TGCAGCGTTTCGACAGGGGCCACCGCCAACTATGGCTACACCTTC.

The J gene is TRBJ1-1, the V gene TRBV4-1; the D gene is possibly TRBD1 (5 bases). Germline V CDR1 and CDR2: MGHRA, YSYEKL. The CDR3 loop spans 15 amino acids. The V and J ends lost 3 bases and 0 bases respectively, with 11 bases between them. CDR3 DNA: TGCGCCAGCAGCCAGCACCAGGGATTGAACACTGAAGCTTTCTTT. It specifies CASSQHQGLNTEAFF.

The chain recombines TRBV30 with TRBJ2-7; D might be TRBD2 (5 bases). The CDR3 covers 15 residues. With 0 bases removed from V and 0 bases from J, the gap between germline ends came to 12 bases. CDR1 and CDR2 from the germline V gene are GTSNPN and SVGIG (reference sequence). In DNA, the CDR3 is TGTGCCTGGAGTGTGAGGGCTACGAGCTCCTACGAGCAGTACTTC. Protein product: CAWSVRATSSYEQYF. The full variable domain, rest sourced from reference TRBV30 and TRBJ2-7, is SQTIHQWPATLVQPVGSPLSLECTVEGTSNPNLYWYRQAAGRGLQLLFYSVGIGQISSEVPQNLSASRPQDRQFILSSKKLLLSDSGFYLCAWSVRATSSYEQYFGPGTRLTVT.

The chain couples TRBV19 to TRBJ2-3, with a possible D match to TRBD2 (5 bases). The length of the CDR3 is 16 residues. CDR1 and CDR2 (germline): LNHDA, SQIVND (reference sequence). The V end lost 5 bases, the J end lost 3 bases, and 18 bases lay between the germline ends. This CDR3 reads CASSDPGLGRTDTQYF. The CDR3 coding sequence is TGTGCCAGTAGTGACCCCGGACTCGGACGGACAGATACGCAGTATTTT.

The CDR3 DNA is TGTGCCAGCAGCACTTCGGGCGGGGGGAGCACAGATACGCAGTATTTT. This gives the protein CASSTSGGGSTDTQYF. The V call is TRBV5-4, the J call TRBJ2-3, with TRBD2 matching over 8 bases. CDR3 length equals 16 residues. Germline trimming cut 4 bases from V and 0 bases from J; bases unmatched to any gene: 7. Looked up from germline, CDR1 is SGHNT and CDR2 is YYREEE (reference sequence). Full variable domain (rest looked up from reference TRBV5-4 and TRBJ2-3): ETGVTQSPTHLIKTRGQQVTLRCSSQSGHNTVSWYQQALGQGPQFIFQYYREEENGRGNFPPRFSGLQFPNYSSELNVNALELDDSALYLCASSTSGGGSTDTQYFGPGTRLTVL.

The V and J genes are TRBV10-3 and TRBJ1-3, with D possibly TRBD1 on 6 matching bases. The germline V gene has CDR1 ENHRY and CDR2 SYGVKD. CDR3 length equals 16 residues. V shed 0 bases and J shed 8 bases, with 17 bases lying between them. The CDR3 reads CAISESDYRVRDTIYF. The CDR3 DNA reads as TGTGCCATCAGTGAGTCGGATTACAGGGTTAGAGACACCATATATTTT.

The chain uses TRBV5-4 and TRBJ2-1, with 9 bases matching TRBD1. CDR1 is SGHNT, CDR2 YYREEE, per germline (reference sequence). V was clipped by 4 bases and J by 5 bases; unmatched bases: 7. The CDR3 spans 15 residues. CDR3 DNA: TGTGCCAGCAGCCGAGGGACAGGGTTTCACAATGAGCAGTTCTTC. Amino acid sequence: CASSRGTGFHNEQFF.

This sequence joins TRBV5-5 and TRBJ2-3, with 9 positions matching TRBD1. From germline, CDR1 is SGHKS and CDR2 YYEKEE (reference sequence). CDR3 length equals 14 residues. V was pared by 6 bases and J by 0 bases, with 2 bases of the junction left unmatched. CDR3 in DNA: TGTGCCAGCACGGGACAGGGAAGCACAGATACGCAGTATTTT. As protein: CASTGQGSTDTQYF. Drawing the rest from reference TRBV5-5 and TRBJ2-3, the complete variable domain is DAGVTQSPTHLIKTRGQQVTLRCSPISGHKSVSWYQQVLGQGPQFIFQYYEKEERGRGNFPDRFSARQFPNYSSELNVNALLLGDSALYLCASTGQGSTDTQYFGPGTRLTVL.

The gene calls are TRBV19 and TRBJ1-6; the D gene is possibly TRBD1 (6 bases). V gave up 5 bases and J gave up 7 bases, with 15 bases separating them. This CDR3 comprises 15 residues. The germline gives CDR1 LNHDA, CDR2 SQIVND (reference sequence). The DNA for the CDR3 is TGTGCCAGTAGTCAACCGACCCAGGGGAATTCACCCCTCCACTTT. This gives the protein CASSQPTQGNSPLHF.

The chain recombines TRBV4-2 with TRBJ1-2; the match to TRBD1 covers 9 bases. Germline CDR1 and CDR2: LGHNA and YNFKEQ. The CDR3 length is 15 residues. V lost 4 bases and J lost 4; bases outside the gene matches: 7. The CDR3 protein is CASSPSVDRGYGYTF. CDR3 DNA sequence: TGTGCCAGCAGCCCTTCAGTGGACAGGGGCTATGGCTACACCTTC.

The CDR3 sequence is CASSSGTGKSTDTQYF. The DNA for the CDR3 is TGCGCCAGCAGCTCCGGGACAGGGAAAAGCACAGATACGCAGTATTTT. The V call is TRBV5-1, the J call TRBJ2-3; TRBD1 matches 9 bases. V was clipped by 3 bases and J by 0 bases; unmatched bases: 5. The CDR3 has 16 residues. In germline, CDR1 is SGHRS, CDR2 YFSETQ.

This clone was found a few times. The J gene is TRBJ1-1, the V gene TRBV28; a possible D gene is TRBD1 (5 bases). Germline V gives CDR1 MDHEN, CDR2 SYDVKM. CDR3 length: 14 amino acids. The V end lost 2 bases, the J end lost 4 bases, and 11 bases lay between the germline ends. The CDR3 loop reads CASSLVQVATEAFF. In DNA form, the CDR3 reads TGTGCCAGCAGTTTAGTACAGGTTGCCACTGAAGCTTTCTTT.

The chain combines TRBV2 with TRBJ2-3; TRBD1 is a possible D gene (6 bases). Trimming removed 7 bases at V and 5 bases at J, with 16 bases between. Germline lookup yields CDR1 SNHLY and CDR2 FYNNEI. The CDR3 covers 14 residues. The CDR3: CASMTGQTLDTQYF. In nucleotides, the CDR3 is TGTGCCAGCATGACAGGTCAAACGTTAGATACGCAGTATTTT.

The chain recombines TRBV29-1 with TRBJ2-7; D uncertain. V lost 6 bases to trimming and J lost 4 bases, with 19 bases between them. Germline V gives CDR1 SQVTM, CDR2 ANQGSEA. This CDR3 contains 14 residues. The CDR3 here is CSVESPGPGYEQYF. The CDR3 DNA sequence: TGCAGCGTAGAGTCACCCGGCCCGGGTTACGAGCAGTACTTC.

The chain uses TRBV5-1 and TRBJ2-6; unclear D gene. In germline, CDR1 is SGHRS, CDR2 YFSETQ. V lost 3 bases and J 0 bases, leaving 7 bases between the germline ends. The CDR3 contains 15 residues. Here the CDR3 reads CASSSEDSGANVLTF. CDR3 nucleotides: TGCGCCAGCAGCTCTGAGGACTCTGGGGCCAACGTCCTGACTTTC.

The CDR3 region has the DNA TGTGCCAGCAGTGACGAAGACAGGGGAAATTCACCCCTCCACTTT. Amino acid sequence: CASSDEDRGNSPLHF. This sequence joins TRBV25-1 and TRBJ1-6; the match to TRBD1 covers 8 bases. The ends lost 3 bases at V and 7 bases at J; junction bases unmatched: 5. CDR3 length: 15 residues. Germline V gene lookup returns CDR1 MGHDK and CDR2 SYGVNS.

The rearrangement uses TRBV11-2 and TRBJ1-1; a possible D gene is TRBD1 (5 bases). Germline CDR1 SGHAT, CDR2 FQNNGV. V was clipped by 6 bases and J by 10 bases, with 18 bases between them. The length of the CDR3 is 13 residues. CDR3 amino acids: CASRLMGGEGAFF. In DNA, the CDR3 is TGTGCCAGCAGACTCATGGGGGGTGAGGGAGCTTTCTTT.

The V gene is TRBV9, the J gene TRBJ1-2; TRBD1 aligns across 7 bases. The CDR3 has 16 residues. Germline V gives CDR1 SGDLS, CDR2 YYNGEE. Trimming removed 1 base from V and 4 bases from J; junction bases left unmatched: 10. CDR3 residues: CASSVTASQGVYGYTF. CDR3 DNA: TGTGCCAGCAGCGTAACCGCGTCTCAGGGGGTCTATGGCTACACCTTC. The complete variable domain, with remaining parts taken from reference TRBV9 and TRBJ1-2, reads DSGVTQTPKHLITATGQRVTLRCSPRSGDLSVYWYQQSLDQGLQFLIQYYNGEERAKGNILERFSAQQFPDLHSELNLSSLELGDSALYFCASSVTASQGVYGYTFGSGTRLTVV.